This paragraph reports one T cell receptor beta chain. The data belong to a study of OX40 agonist ivuxolimab in advanced cancers. TCRdb's copy holds only in-frame clones and misses some; the assay was immunoSEQ multiplex PCR. Among about 120,000 clones listed, around 91% were seen once. The CDR3 has 14 amino acids. The ends lost 6 bases at V and 13 bases at J; junction bases unmatched: 9. Germline CDR1 and CDR2: SGHTA and FQGNSA. The chain recombines TRBV7-2 with TRBJ2-1, with 13 bases fitting TRBD2. This sequence was found in an adult with an advanced solid tumor such as melanoma, head and neck, liver or kidney cancer. The starting material was CD4+ or CD8+ T cells sorted from blood, obtained in a trial of the OX40 agonist ivuxolimab. CDR3 in DNA: TGTGCCAGCAGGTTACTAGCGGGGGGGAATCTTCAGTTCTTC. Protein product: CASRLLAGGNLQFF.